A single sample is the source of the 30 T cell receptor beta chains below, sequenced in a study of cytomegalovirus exposure and HLA in healthy donors. The primer mix had 60 Vbeta and 13 Jbeta primers. Data came from immunoSEQ multiplex PCR; TCRdb stores just in-frame clones and leaves some out. The sample lists around 100,000 clones; 75% to 85% were seen once. The source material was PBMCs. The receptors derive from a man aged 30 to 39 in good health and CMV-seropositive.

This sequence joins TRBV27 and TRBJ2-7; D not certain. V was trimmed by 3 bases and J by 9 bases, leaving 9 bases between them. Looked up from germline, CDR1 is MNHEY and CDR2 is SMNVEV (reference sequence). This CDR3 comprises 11 residues. The CDR3 loop is CASSFFRPQYF. As DNA, the CDR3 is TGTGCCAGCAGTTTTTTTCGTCCGCAGTACTTC.

A remark on this clone: The sample holds other DNA sequences that translate to the same CDR3. The chain combines TRBV6-5 with TRBJ1-1, with TRBD1 matching 7 bases. With 6 bases clipped from V and 4 bases from J, the junction kept 8 bases outside the gene matches. This CDR3 is built from 14 residues. The germline V gene encodes CDR1 MNHEY and CDR2 SVGAGI. CDR3 sequence: CASSLRGLGTEAFF. As DNA, the CDR3 is TGTGCCAGCAGCCTTAGGGGGCTAGGCACTGAAGCTTTCTTT.

This clone came up once. The rearrangement links TRBV5-6 to TRBJ1-1; tentatively, D is TRBD1 (5 bases). V lost 1 base to trimming and J lost 0 bases, with 7 bases between them. Germline V gene lookup returns CDR1 SGHDT and CDR2 YYEEEE. The CDR3 runs to 14 residues. CDR3 DNA: TGTGCCAGCAGCTTGTTCAGGGTGAACACTGAAGCTTTCTTT. Its protein is CASSLFRVNTEAFF.

The genes are TRBV7-9 and TRBJ2-7; 10 bases are a match to TRBD1. The germline V gene has CDR1 SEHNR and CDR2 FQNEAQ (reference sequence). The CDR3 sequence is 15 residues long. J lost 3 bases, V lost 5 bases, and 7 bases had no gene match. The CDR3 bases are TGTGCCAGCAGCCGTGTCTGGACAGGGGGCTACGAGCAGTACTTC. Its protein is CASSRVWTGGYEQYF.

The chain has TRBV28 and TRBJ1-4; perhaps TRBD1 as D (5 bases). CDR3 length equals 14 residues. Trimming removed 3 bases from V and 4 bases from J, with 9 bases in between. The germline V gene encodes CDR1 MDHEN and CDR2 SYDVKM. The CDR3 spells CASSFSRDNEKLFF. The CDR3 DNA reads as TGTGCCAGCAGTTTTAGCAGGGATAATGAAAAACTGTTTTTT.

The chain is built from TRBV28 and TRBJ1-5; TRBD1 matches 8 bases. The CDR3 is made up of 15 amino acids. Germline CDR1 and CDR2: MDHEN and SYDVKM. V lost 7 bases to trimming and J lost 4 bases; unmatched junction nucleotides: 9. CDR3 in DNA: TGTGCCAGCACTCAGTCCGGGACAGGTAATCAGCCCCAGCATTTT. This sequence encodes CASTQSGTGNQPQHF.

The J gene is TRBJ1-5, the V gene TRBV15; D ambiguous. The germline V gene encodes CDR1 LNHNV and CDR2 YYDKDF (reference sequence). The CDR3 contains 22 residues. V was clipped by 0 bases and J by 0 bases, with 27 bases between them. The CDR3 coding sequence is TGTGCCACCAGCAGAGATCTGTTTAGAAGGGCGGGCGAACAGTATAGCAATCAGCCCCAGCATTTT. This gives the protein CATSRDLFRRAGEQYSNQPQHF.

The genes are TRBV6-1 and TRBJ1-2; no clear D. Between the trimmed V and J ends, which lost 3 bases and 2 bases, there was a span of 10 bases. In germline, CDR1 is MNHNS, CDR2 SASEGT. CDR3 size: 14 residues. The CDR3 DNA reads TGTGCCAGCAGTGATTACAGATTCAACTATGGCTACACCTTC. Its protein is CASSDYRFNYGYTF.

The chain combines TRBV4-1 with TRBJ2-4; 16 bases are shared with TRBD2. Per germline, CDR1 MGHRA and CDR2 YSYEKL. V lost 1 base, J lost 0 bases, and 3 bases stayed unmatched. CDR3 length equals 19 residues. Here the CDR3 DNA reads TGCGCCAGCAGCCAAGTTGGGACTAGCGGGAGGGGAGCCAAAAACATTCAGTACTTC. Translation gives CASSQVGTSGRGAKNIQYF.

This clone was detected once. The chain has TRBV28 and TRBJ2-1, with D perhaps matching TRBD1 (6 bases). The length of the CDR3 is 15 residues. V lost 4 bases to trimming and J lost 1 base, with 11 bases between them. Germline V gene sequence: CDR1 MDHEN, CDR2 SYDVKM. CDR3 sequence reads: CASSSHRESYNEQFF. As DNA, the CDR3 is TGTGCCAGCAGTTCCCACAGGGAATCCTACAATGAGCAGTTCTTC.

The count of this clone is one. The chain employs TRBV5-6 and TRBJ1-3, with 9 bases that match TRBD1. CDR1 is SGHDT, CDR2 YYEEEE, per germline. This CDR3 spans 16 amino acids. The V segment lost 4 bases and the J segment 4 bases; nucleotides outside the gene matches: 9. In DNA form, the CDR3 reads TGTGCCAGCAGCCCCACAGGGGGCGCCGGCGGAAACACCATATATTTT. Translation: CASSPTGGAGGNTIYF.

The chain couples TRBV7-9 to TRBJ2-2; 9 bases fit TRBD2. Germline assignment: CDR1 SEHNR and CDR2 FQNEAQ (reference sequence). The trim removed 5 bases at V and 0 bases at J, leaving 7 bases unmatched. The CDR3 extends over 17 amino acids. CDR3 residues: CASSLLLAGTNTGELFF. The CDR3 nucleotides are TGTGCCAGCAGCCTCCTCCTAGCGGGGACGAACACCGGGGAGCTGTTTTTT. The full variable domain, completed using reference TRBV7-9 and TRBJ2-2, is DTGVSQNPRHKITKRGQNVTFRCDPISEHNRLYWYRQTLGQGPEFLTYFQNEAQLEKSRLLSDRFSAERPKGSFSTLEIQRTEQGDSAMYLCASSLLLAGTNTGELFFGEGSRLTVL.

The V gene is TRBV28, the J gene TRBJ1-5; D uncertain. From germline, CDR1 is MDHEN and CDR2 SYDVKM. V was shortened by 5 bases and J by 4 bases, with 15 bases between the two germline ends. This CDR3 contains 15 residues. The CDR3 coding sequence is TGTGCCAGCAGTCGCGGGTGGAGGTTTAATCAGCCCCAGCATTTT. Translated: CASSRGWRFNQPQHF.

The V and J genes are TRBV27 and TRBJ1-2; a weak D match, TRBD1 (5 bases). The CDR3 runs to 12 residues. Trimming left V 8 bases short and J 8 bases short, with 15 bases between. Germline V CDR1 and CDR2: MNHEY, SMNVEV (reference sequence). This CDR3 reads CASGQGVTGYTF. CDR3 DNA: TGTGCCAGCGGGCAAGGGGTGACCGGCTACACCTTC.

This clone showed up just a few times. The rearrangement joins TRBV7-2 to TRBJ2-5; D might be TRBD1 (5 bases). Trimming took 2 bases from V and 5 from J, leaving 12 bases between them. The CDR3 has 14 residues. Germline CDR1 and CDR2: SGHTA and FQGNSA. The CDR3 coding sequence is TGTGCCAGCAGCTTAAATCAGGGTTACGAGACCCAGTACTTC. Protein: CASSLNQGYETQYF.

This clone was recorded a few times. CDR3 in DNA: TGTGCCAGAAGCTTGGTCAGGGGAAGGGATGAAAAACTGTTTTTT. This translates into CARSLVRGRDEKLFF. The V call is TRBV5-3, the J call TRBJ1-4; D is possibly TRBD1 (6 bases). TRBV5-3 is marked as an open reading frame, function uncertain. The V and J ends lost 0 bases and 6 bases respectively, with 12 bases between them. This CDR3 has 15 residues.

CDR3 nucleotide sequence: TGTGCCAGCAGCTTGGAAGGGGGCGCAGATACGCAGTATTTT. Translating it yields CASSLEGGADTQYF. The rearrangement links TRBV11-3 to TRBJ2-3, with TRBD1 matching 7 bases. CDR1 and CDR2 (germline): SGHNT, YENEEA. With V trimmed by 3 bases and J by 4 bases, 4 bases remained unmatched. The CDR3 length is 14 residues.

The chain combines TRBV27 with TRBJ2-7; TRBD2 might be the D (6 bases). The V gene lost 2 bases and the J gene lost 3 bases, with 23 bases spanning the gap. CDR1 is MNHEY, CDR2 SMNVEV, per germline (reference sequence). The CDR3 runs 18 residues. The CDR3 protein is CASSLKGIGGKDLYEQYF. The CDR3 DNA sequence: TGTGCCAGCAGTTTAAAGGGTATCGGGGGAAAGGACCTCTACGAGCAGTACTTC.

The gene calls are TRBV2 and TRBJ2-7; 8 nucleotides match TRBD2. The CDR3 sequence is 11 residues long. The germline V gene encodes CDR1 SNHLY and CDR2 FYNNEI. With 11 bases clipped from V and 4 bases from J, the junction kept 4 bases outside the gene matches. CDR3 sequence reads: CASGGPYEQYF. The CDR3 DNA follows: TGTGCCTCGGGGGGGCCTTACGAGCAGTACTTC.

The V call is TRBV18, the J call TRBJ1-3; 7 bases are a match to TRBD1. After removal of 6 bases from V and 8 bases from J, the junction contained 22 bases not matched to a gene. The CDR3 sequence is 18 residues long. Germline V CDR1 and CDR2: KGHSH, LQKENI. This CDR3 reads CASSQGVLLSVGEDTIYF. In nucleotides, the CDR3 is TGTGCCAGCTCGCAGGGGGTTCTACTCTCGGTCGGTGAAGACACCATATATTTT.

The chain has TRBV18 and TRBJ1-1; weak D call: TRBD1 (5 bases). The germline CDR1 and CDR2 sequences are KGHSH and LQKENI. CDR3 size: 15 residues. V shed 5 bases and J shed 1 base, with 14 bases lying between them. DNA for the CDR3: TGTGCCAGCTCAGAATTCTGGGGGGAGAACACTGAAGCTTTCTTT. Translated, it gives CASSEFWGENTEAFF. The variable domain in full, with the rest retrieved from reference TRBV18 and TRBJ1-1, is NAGVMQNPRHLVRRRGQEARLRCSPMKGHSHVYWYRQLPEEGLKFMVYLQKENIIDESGMPKERFSAEFPKEGPSILRIQQVVRGDSAAYFCASSEFWGENTEAFFGQGTRLTVV.

This chain links TRBV28 with TRBJ1-1; tentatively, D is TRBD1 (6 bases). The CDR3 totals 14 residues. V was pared by 6 bases and J by 2 bases, with 13 bases between. Germline values: CDR1 MDHEN, CDR2 SYDVKM. In DNA, the CDR3 is TGTGCCAGCAGGGCGGTAGGGGGAAACACTGAAGCTTTCTTT. The encoded protein is CASRAVGGNTEAFF. Full variable domain (outside the CDR3, taken from reference TRBV28 and TRBJ1-1): DVKVTQSSRYLVKRTGEKVFLECVQDMDHENMFWYRQDPGLGLRLIYFSYDVKMKEKGDIPEGYSVSREKKERFSLILESASTNQTSMYLCASRAVGGNTEAFFGQGTRLTVV.

Points on this clone: This CDR3 is missing its conserved last phenylalanine or tryptophan, likely due to a read error. The chain couples TRBV5-1 to TRBJ1-6, with D possibly TRBD1 on 6 matching bases. Germline-derived CDR1 and CDR2 are SGHRS and YFSETQ. Trimming took 4 bases from V and 10 from J, leaving 18 bases between them. This CDR3 is 15 amino acids long. CDR3 protein: CASSLLQGLRSPLHL. Written as DNA, the CDR3 is TGCGCCAGCAGCCTCCTACAGGGTTTGCGGTCACCCCTCCACCTT.

The gene calls are TRBV2 and TRBJ2-5; maybe TRBD2 (6 bases). This CDR3 is built from 14 residues. V was trimmed by 1 base and J by 4 bases, leaving 10 bases between them. Germline V lookup: CDR1 SNHLY, CDR2 FYNNEI. This CDR3 is CASSEGGVPETQYF. DNA of the CDR3: TGTGCCAGCAGTGAAGGGGGGGTCCCAGAGACCCAGTACTTC.

The genes are TRBV2 and TRBJ2-1; the D is unclear. The V and J ends lost 6 bases and 6 bases respectively, with 9 bases between them. The CDR3 covers 12 residues. In germline, CDR1 is SNHLY, CDR2 FYNNEI. The CDR3 loop reads CASRINSNEQFF. The CDR3 DNA is TGTGCCAGCAGGATAAACAGCAATGAGCAGTTCTTC.

The chain has TRBV18 and TRBJ2-6, with no clear D. There are 18 residues in the CDR3. Per germline, CDR1 KGHSH and CDR2 LQKENI. Between the trimmed V and J ends, which lost 1 base and 0 bases, there was a span of 13 bases. The CDR3 loop is CASSPLSTGLSGANVLTF. In DNA form, the CDR3 reads TGTGCCAGCTCACCACTGAGTACTGGTCTCTCTGGGGCCAACGTCCTGACTTTC.

Comments on this clone: Relative to the germline gene, one junction end is altered; a read error may explain this. The chain employs TRBV7-9 and TRBJ2-5; 14 nucleotides align to TRBD2. The CDR3 extends over 17 amino acids. Germline V gene lookup returns CDR1 SEHNR and CDR2 FQNEAQ (reference sequence). CDR3 protein: CSSSLRGTSGSIETQYF. CDR3 bases: TGTTCCAGCAGCTTAAGGGGGACTAGCGGGAGTATAGAGACCCAGTACTTC.

This CDR3 is CASSQFREDTQYF. For the CDR3, the DNA is TGTGCCAGCAGCCAATTCAGGGAAGATACGCAGTATTTT. The chain joins TRBV14 to TRBJ2-3, with a weak D call TRBD1 (5 bases). CDR3 length: 13 residues. The germline gives CDR1 SGHDN, CDR2 FVKESK. V gave up 2 bases and J gave up 5 bases, with 8 bases separating them.

The chain carries TRBV28 and TRBJ2-7; tentative D call: TRBD2 (6 bases). The CDR3 loop spans 13 amino acids. Germline loops: CDR1 MDHEN, CDR2 SYDVKM. Deletions cut 6 bases from V and 7 bases from J, with 16 bases between. The CDR3 here is CASRGGRMGEQYF. Here the CDR3 DNA reads TGTGCCAGCAGAGGAGGGAGGATGGGGGAGCAGTACTTC.

Remarks on this clone: A junction end diverges from the germline sequence, so it may reflect a read error. This sequence joins TRBV6-6 and TRBJ2-7, with D unresolved. This CDR3 spans 16 amino acids. CDR1 MNHNY and CDR2 SVGAGI come from the germline V gene (reference sequence). The CDR3 spells CASSYLSRVTSHEQYF. The CDR3 DNA follows: TGTGCCAGCAGTTACCTATCCCGGGTCACCTCCCACGAGCAGTACTTC.